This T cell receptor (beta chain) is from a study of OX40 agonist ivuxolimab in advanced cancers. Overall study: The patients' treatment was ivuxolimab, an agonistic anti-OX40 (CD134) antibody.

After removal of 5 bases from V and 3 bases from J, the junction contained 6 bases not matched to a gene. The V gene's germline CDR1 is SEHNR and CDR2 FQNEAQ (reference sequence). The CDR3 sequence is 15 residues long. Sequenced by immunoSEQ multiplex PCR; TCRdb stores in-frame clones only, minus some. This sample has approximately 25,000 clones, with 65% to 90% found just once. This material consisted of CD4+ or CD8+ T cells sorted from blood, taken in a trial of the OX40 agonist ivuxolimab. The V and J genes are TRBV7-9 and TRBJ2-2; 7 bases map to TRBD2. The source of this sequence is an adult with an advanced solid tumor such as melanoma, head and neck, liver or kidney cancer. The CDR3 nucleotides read TGTGCCAGCAGCGATGGACTAGTTTACACCGGGGAGCTGTTTTTT. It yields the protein CASSDGLVYTGELFF. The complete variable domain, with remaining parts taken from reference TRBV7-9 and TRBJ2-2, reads DTGVSQNPRHKITKRGQNVTFRCDPISEHNRLYWYRQTLGQGPEFLTYFQNEAQLEKSRLLSDRFSAERPKGSFSTLEIQRTEQGDSAMYLCASSDGLVYTGELFFGEGSRLTVL.